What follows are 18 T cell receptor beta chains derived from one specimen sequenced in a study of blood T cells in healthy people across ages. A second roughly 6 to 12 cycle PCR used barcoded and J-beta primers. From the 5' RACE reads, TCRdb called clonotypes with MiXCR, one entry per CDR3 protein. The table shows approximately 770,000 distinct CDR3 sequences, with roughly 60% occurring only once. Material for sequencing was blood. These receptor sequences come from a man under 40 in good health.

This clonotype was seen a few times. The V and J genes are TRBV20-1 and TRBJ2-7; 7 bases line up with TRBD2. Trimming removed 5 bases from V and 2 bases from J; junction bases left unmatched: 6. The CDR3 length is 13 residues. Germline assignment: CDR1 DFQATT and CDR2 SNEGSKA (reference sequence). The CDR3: CSAGSGWAYEQYF. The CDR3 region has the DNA TGCAGTGCTGGTAGCGGGTGGGCCTACGAGCAGTACTTC.

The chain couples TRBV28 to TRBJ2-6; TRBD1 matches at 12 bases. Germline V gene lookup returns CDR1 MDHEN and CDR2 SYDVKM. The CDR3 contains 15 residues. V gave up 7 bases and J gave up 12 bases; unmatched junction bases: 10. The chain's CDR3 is CASIPGDRGLSVLTF. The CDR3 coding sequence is TGTGCCAGCATACCTGGGGACAGGGGGCTATCCGTCCTGACTTTC.

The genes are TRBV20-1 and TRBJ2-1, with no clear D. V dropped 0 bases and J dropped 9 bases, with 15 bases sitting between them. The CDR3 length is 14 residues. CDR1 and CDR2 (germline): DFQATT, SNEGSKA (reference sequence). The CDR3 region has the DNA TGCAGTGCTAGAGAAACCATAAAAGCTGGTGAGCAGTTCTTC. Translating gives CSARETIKAGEQFF.

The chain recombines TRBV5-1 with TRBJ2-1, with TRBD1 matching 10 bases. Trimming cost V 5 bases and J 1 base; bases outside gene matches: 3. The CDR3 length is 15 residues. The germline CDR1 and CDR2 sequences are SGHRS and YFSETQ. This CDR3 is CASSRDRGSYNEQFF. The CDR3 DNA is TGCGCCAGCAGTCGGGACAGGGGTTCCTACAATGAGCAGTTCTTC.

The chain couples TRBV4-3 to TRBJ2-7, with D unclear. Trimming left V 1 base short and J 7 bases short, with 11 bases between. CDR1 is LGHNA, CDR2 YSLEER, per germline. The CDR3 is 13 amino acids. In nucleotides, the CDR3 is TGCGCCAGCAGCCAAGGGTCAGATCGAGAGCAGTACTTC. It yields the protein CASSQGSDREQYF.

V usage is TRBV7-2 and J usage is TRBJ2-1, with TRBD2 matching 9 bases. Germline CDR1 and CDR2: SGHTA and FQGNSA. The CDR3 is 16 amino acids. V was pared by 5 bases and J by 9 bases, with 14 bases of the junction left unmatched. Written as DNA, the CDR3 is TGTGCCAGCAGCCCCCCCGGCGGGAGGGTCGATGGTGAGCAGTTCTTC. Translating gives CASSPPGGRVDGEQFF.

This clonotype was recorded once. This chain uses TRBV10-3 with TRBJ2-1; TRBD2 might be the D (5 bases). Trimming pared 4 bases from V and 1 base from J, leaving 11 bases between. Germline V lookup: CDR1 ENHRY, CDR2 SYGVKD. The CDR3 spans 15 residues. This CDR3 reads CAISVSRGSYNEQFF. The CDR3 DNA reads TGTGCCATCAGTGTTAGTAGAGGGTCCTACAATGAGCAGTTCTTC.

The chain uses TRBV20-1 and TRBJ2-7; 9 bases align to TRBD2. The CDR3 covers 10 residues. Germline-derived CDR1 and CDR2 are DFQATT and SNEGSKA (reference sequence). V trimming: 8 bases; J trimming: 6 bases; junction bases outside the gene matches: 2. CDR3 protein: CSTAGGEQYF. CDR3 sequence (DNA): TGCAGTACAGCGGGAGGCGAGCAGTACTTC.

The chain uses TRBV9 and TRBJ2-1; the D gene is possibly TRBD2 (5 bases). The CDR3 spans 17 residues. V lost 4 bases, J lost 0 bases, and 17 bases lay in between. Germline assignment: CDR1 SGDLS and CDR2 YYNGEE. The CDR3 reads CASSTRAPPNSYNEQFF. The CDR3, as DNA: TGTGCCAGCAGCACGCGGGCTCCTCCTAACTCCTACAATGAGCAGTTCTTC.

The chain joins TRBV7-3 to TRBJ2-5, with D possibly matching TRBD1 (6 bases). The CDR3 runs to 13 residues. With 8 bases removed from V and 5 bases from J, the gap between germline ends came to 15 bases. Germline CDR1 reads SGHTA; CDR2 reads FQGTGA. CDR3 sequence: CASARGSLETQYF. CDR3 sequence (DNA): TGTGCCAGCGCCAGGGGCAGCTTGGAGACCCAGTACTTC.

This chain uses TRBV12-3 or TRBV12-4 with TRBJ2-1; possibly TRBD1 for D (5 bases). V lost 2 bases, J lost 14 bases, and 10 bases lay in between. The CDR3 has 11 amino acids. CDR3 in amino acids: CASSLRGSEFF. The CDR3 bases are TGTGCCAGCAGTTTAAGGGGTTCGGAGTTCTTC.

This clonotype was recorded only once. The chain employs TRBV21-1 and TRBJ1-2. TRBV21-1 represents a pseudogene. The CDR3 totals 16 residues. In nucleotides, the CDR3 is TGTGCCAGCAGCAAAGCTCGGGTTAAACCTAACTATGGCTACACCTTC. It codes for CASSKARVKPNYGYTF.

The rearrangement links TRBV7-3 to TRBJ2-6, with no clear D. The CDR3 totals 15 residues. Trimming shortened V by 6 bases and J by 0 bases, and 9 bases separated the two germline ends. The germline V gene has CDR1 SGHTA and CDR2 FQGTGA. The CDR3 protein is CASSSLGSGANVLTF. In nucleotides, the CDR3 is TGTGCCAGCAGTTCCCTTGGCTCTGGGGCCAACGTCCTGACTTTC.

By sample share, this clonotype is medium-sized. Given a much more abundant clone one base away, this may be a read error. In nucleotides, the CDR3 is TGTGCCAGCAGTCTCAGCGGGGGCGAGCAGTACTTC. It codes for CASSLSGGEQYF. The chain has TRBV12-3 or TRBV12-4 and TRBJ2-5, with 8 bases lining up with TRBD2. The end of the DNA aligns better with TRBJ2-7, so the J call may be wrong. The CDR3 consists of 12 residues.

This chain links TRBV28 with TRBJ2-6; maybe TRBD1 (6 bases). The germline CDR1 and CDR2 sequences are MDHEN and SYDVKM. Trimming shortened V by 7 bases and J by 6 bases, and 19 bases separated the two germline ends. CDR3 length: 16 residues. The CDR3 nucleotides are TGTGCCAGCAATAATCAGGGGTCTCCTGAGGCCAACGTCCTGACTTTC. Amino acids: CASNNQGSPEANVLTF.

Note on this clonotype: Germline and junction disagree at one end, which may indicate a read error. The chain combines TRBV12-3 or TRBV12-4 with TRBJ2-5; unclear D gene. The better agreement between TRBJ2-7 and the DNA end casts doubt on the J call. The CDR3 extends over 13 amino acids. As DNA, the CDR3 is TGTGTCAGCAGAGTAGTAGGACGTGGCGAGCAGTACTTC. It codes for CVSRVVGRGEQYF.

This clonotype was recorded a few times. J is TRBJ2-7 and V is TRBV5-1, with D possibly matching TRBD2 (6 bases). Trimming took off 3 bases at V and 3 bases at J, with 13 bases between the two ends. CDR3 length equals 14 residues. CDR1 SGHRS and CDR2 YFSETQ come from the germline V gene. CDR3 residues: CASSWGLGNYEQYF. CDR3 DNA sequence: TGCGCCAGCAGCTGGGGACTGGGAAACTACGAGCAGTACTTC.

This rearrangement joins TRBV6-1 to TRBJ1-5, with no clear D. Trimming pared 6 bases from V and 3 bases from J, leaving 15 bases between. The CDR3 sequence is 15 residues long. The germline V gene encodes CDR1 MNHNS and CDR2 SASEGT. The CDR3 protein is CASSFDGVTNQPQHF. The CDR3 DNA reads TGTGCCAGCAGCTTCGACGGGGTTACCAATCAGCCCCAGCATTTT.